This note documents a single TCR beta chain sequence. This clonotype has just a few counts. This clone's antigen is unknown. No much larger clonotype is one base removed from it; base qualities were not supplied. The 40 or so donors, aged 6 to 90 years, were systemically healthy Caucasian individuals from Russia. Each donor gave 8 to 10 milliliters of peripheral blood, collected into EDTA-treated Vacutainer tubes. Ficoll-Paque density-gradient centrifugation was used to isolate PBMCs, with at least 6 million per sample. Total RNA was extracted from PBMCs with Trizol reagent, with at least 5 micrograms obtained per sample. The percentages of naive CD45RAhigh/CD27high T cells were determined by flow cytometry on a PBMC aliquot from every donor. The data originate from a study of blood T cells in healthy people across ages (dated by TCRdb to about 2015). Study-wide context: In model experiments, template switching captured about one uniquely barcoded TCR beta cDNA molecule for every two T cells. The study measured age-related changes in TCR beta repertoire diversity using deep sequencing normalized with unique cDNA molecular identifiers. For two donors (one aged 18 to 30 and one aged 80 or older), the study analyzed two additional independent replicas of 1 million unique cDNA reads from the same blood draw. Donors were grouped into four age groups: young (average 16 years), middle-aged (under 40), aged (roughly 67) and long-lived (approximately 81). To avoid experimental bias, donors of different ages were spread randomly across the sequencing lanes.

Results the study describes overall, beyond this receptor: As age increased, observed TCR beta diversity per million T cells dropped in a roughly linear way, and a significant reduction was already evident by age 40. Compared with the aged group, more naive CD4+ T cells, fewer expanded clones and increased TCR diversity were shown by the long-lived group, suggesting age selection. The percentage of naive T cells measured by flow cytometry correlated strongly with observed TCR beta diversity. Estimates of total diversity from one million sequenced T cells were regarded as lower bounds and underestimates. Because donor CMV infection status was unknown, age-related changes in expanded clonotypes were potentially confounded. Bulk unsorted PBMC profiling prevented conclusive comparison of naive and antigen-experienced compartments.

Trimming takes 6 bases off V and 4 bases off J; junction bases not matched to a gene: 8. Spanning cysteine to phenylalanine, the CDR3 consists of 16 amino acids. The sequence is cut down to CDR3 DNA, 48 bases in frame from base 1. CDR1 LGHNA and CDR2 YNFKEQ were looked up in the germline V gene. The library relied on 5' RACE. TCRdb lists the instrument as Illumina HiSeq 2500. A second roughly 6 to 12 cycle PCR used a sample-barcoded 5' primer and a J-beta primer mix. Each TCR beta cDNA molecule received a unique molecular identifier from a template-switch 5' adaptor carrying 12 random nucleotides. Each sample yielded at least 2.5 million CDR3-containing paired-end reads. First-strand cDNA was synthesized from all RNA with the Mint cDNA synthesis kit, primed by a TRBC-specific oligonucleotide. After uracil-DNA glycosylase treatment, a first 18-cycle PCR used universal primers M1SS and BC2_uni_R on all cDNA. Processing in the source paper ran as follows. Each sample was normalized by randomly selecting 1 million high-quality reads, each carrying a distinct molecular identifier. Instead of being binned into consensus sequences, reads with shared molecular identifiers were discarded. MiTCR, with a Q25 quality threshold and the strictest error-elimination algorithm, was used for CDR3 identification, clonotype clustering and error correction. A nonparametric unseen species model with Euler transformation was used to estimate a lower bound on total TCR beta diversity. TCRdb itself trimmed the public reads at Q25 with fastp, ran MiXCR and retained productive beta chains. Rows are combined by CDR3 protein, so each entry shows the most common genes and DNA. None of the V and J calls come from the authors' own analysis; TCRdb made them. The sample records 1.6 million or so distinct CDR3 sequences, around 36% of which are singletons. The ten biggest clones cover about 10% of the sample.

Sequenced sample: blood. In this chain, TRBV4-2 is recombined with TRBJ2-1, with 11 middle bases fitting TRBD2. The TCR originated in a woman aged 30 to 39 in good health. The CDR3 region: CASRVAGGLSYNEQFF. The DNA sequence is given as TGTGCCAGCAGAGTAGCGGGGGGGCTTTCTTACAATGAGCAGTTCTTC.